The clone carrying this T cell receptor (beta chain) has a handful of counts. Authors' methods: Estimates of nucleated cell counts were drawn from the amplification of reference gene primers. The repertoire was sequenced with immunoSEQ multiplex PCR; TCRdb's copy has only in-frame clones and lacks some. V, J and clone size were drawn from that table, and D and trimming were deduced from the DNA. This table holds 130,000 to 150,000 clones, roughly 80% found once. This CDR3 comprises 16 residues. The junction had 8 bases not matched to a gene; V was cut back by 2 bases and J by 3 bases. The germline V gene encodes CDR1 SGHDN and CDR2 FVKESK. The entry originates in a study of blood T cell repertoires in COVID-19. Study-level information: Donors in the United States, Italy and Spain gave samples during acute or convalescent COVID-19. Sample material is recorded as cDNA or gDNA derived from T cells, B-cell-depleted T cells, or PBMCs.

The sample consisted of peripheral blood. This TCR was sampled from a man in his 70s who had recovered from COVID-19. V gene TRBV14 combines with J gene TRBJ2-5, with 8 bases lining up with TRBD2. DNA of the CDR3: TGTGCCAGCAGCCAACTGGGTAGCGGGAAGAAAGAGACCCAGTACTTC. Amino acid sequence: CASSQLGSGKKETQYF. Variable domain in full (rest from reference TRBV14 and TRBJ2-5): EAGVTQFPSHSVIEKGQTVTLRCDPISGHDNLYWYRRVMGKEIKFLLHFVKESKQDESGMPNNRFLAERTGGTYSTLKVQPAELEDSGVYFCASSQLGSGKKETQYFGPGTRLLVL.